This is a list of T cell receptor beta chains from one sample in a study of CD8 T cells in ankylosing spondylitis. MiXCR, applied by TCRdb to the 5' RACE reads, yields one record per CDR3 protein. The sample includes around 480,000 distinct CDR3 sequences, under 20% seen only once; the top ten take 1%. Material for sequencing was blood, either unsorted or a sorted T cell fraction (not recorded which). The receptors originated from a male donor with ankylosing spondylitis. The conserved cysteine and the conserved F or W are not part of the CDR3 here.

cdr3_aa j_call v_call
ASSSNSDTQY TRBJ2-3 TRBV11-3
SVQIQGPLTGYT TRBJ1-2 TRBV29-1
AISEAGTGFAGS TRBJ1-2 TRBV10-3
ASSPATRVGWQETQY TRBJ2-5 TRBV7-8
AIRSVLVTDTQY TRBJ2-3 TRBV10-3
ASSPQSRGNEQF TRBJ2-1 TRBV18
ASSSQGQGTTEAF TRBJ1-1 TRBV7-9
ASSRRQAIYGYT TRBJ1-2 TRBV6-2/TRBV6-3
SARRAPFGTTLFRSNTGELF TRBJ2-2 TRBV20-1
ASSQEAYQETQY TRBJ2-5 TRBV4-2
ASSLDEGSPLH TRBJ1-6 TRBV5-1
ASSLGQGIGELF TRBJ2-2 TRBV5-1
ASSLDRGGYGYT TRBJ1-2 TRBV7-2
SASSAGGLQPQH TRBJ1-5 TRBV20-1
ASIISDSYTDTQY TRBJ2-3 TRBV2
ASSLRGQGAHEQY TRBJ2-7 TRBV12-3/TRBV12-4
ASSTDNTDTQY TRBJ2-3 TRBV2
ASSPQEISYNEQF TRBJ2-1 TRBV7-2
ASSLQTAMNTEAF TRBJ1-1 TRBV27
ASSLVSKNIQY TRBJ2-4 TRBV11-3
ASSLAPTGEETQY TRBJ2-5 TRBV7-8
SARRPGQGAGELF TRBJ2-2 TRBV20-1
ASSYSASGATDTQY TRBJ2-3 TRBV6-5